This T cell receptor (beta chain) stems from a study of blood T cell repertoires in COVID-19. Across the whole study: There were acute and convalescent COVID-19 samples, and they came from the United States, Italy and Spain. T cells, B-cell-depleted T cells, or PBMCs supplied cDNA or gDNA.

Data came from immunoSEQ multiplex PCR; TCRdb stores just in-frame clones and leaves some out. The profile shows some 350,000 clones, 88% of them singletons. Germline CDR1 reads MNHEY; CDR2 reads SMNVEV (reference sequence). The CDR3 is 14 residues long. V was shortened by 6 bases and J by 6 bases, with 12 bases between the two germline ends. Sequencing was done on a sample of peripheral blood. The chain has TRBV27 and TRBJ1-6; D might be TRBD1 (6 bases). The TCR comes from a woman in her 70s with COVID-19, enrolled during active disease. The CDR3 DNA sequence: TGTGCCAGCAGCCCAGGACAGCTTAATTCACCCCTCCACTTT. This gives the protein CASSPGQLNSPLHF.